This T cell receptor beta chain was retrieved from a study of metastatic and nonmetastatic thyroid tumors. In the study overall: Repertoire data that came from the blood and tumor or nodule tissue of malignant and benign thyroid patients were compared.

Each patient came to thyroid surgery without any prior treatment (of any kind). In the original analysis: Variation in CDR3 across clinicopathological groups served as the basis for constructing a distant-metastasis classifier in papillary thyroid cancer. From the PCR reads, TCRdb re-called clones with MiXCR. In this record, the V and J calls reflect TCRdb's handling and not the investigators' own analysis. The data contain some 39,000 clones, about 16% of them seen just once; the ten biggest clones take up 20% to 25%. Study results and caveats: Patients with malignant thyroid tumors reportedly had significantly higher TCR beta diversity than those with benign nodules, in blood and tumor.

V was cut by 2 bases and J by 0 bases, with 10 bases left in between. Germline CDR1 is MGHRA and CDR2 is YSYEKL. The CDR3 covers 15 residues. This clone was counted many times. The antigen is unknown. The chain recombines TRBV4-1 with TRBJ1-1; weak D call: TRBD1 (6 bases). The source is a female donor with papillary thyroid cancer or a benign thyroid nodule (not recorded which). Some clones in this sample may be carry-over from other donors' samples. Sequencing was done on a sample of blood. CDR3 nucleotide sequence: TGCGCCAGCAGCCAAAAACAGGGACTGAACACTGAAGCTTTCTTT. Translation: CASSQKQGLNTEAFF.